These 24 T cell receptor beta chains were all obtained from the same sample, sequenced in a study of T-cell memory formation after mild COVID-19. From the 5' RACE reads, TCRdb called clonotypes with MiXCR, one entry per CDR3 protein. The repertoire holds fewer than 300,000 distinct CDR3 sequences, approximately 18% seen once, with more than 20% in the top ten. Sequencing was carried out using PBMCs or a T cell subset sorted from them (not recorded which). The receptors derive from a man aged 18 to 29 who had mild COVID-19 (a few samples of this study predate the infection). Cell type and time point are not known.

Turning to this clonotype: A much larger clonotype is one base distant, so this may be a read error. This chain connects TRBV7-2 to TRBJ1-2; D is ambiguous. This CDR3 is 11 amino acids long. Looked up from germline, CDR1 is SGHTA and CDR2 is FQGNSA. The V and J ends lost 7 bases and 0 bases respectively, with 3 bases between them. The CDR3, as DNA: TGTGCCAGCACCTCTAACTATGGCTACACCTTC. This encodes CASTSNYGYTF.

This clonotype was observed at least ten times. This rearrangement joins TRBV5-1 to TRBJ1-2; unclear D gene. The CDR3 runs to 14 residues. The germline V and J ends were trimmed by 0 bases and 7 bases, with 13 bases remaining between them. Germline CDR1 and CDR2: SGHRS and YFSETQ. The DNA of the CDR3 is TGCGCCAGCAGCTTGGACACCGAAGGAGGTGGCTACACCTTC. Protein sequence: CASSLDTEGGGYTF.

This rearrangement joins TRBV2 to TRBJ2-1; 10 bases are shared with TRBD1. The germline gives CDR1 SNHLY, CDR2 FYNNEI. V trimming: 6 bases; J trimming: 2 bases; junction bases outside the gene matches: 4. The CDR3 covers 15 residues. The CDR3 nucleotides are TGTGCCAGCAGGGAGGACAGGGGGACCTACAATGAGCAGTTCTTC. Translated, it gives CASREDRGTYNEQFF.

This clonotype came up a few times. V is TRBV4-3 and J is TRBJ2-5; D remains ambiguous. The V end was cut by 0 bases, the J end by 2 bases, with 13 bases between. Germline V lookup: CDR1 LGHNA, CDR2 YSLEER. The CDR3 contains 16 residues. CDR3 sequence: CASSQDAAGLQETQYF. The DNA for the CDR3 is TGCGCCAGCAGCCAAGATGCGGCCGGATTACAAGAGACCCAGTACTTC.

The table lists this clonotype with many counts. The chain recombines TRBV9 with TRBJ2-5; 8 positions match TRBD1. V was pared by 4 bases and J by 4 bases, with 6 bases of the junction left unmatched. The CDR3 is made up of 14 amino acids. Germline-derived CDR1 and CDR2 are SGDLS and YYNGEE. Written as DNA, the CDR3 is TGTGCCAGCAGCAAGACAGGGGCGGGAGAGACCCAGTACTTC. Amino acids: CASSKTGAGETQYF.

V and J are TRBV5-1 and TRBJ2-1; 11 bases map to TRBD2. The V gene's germline CDR1 is SGHRS and CDR2 YFSETQ. The CDR3 spans 16 residues. V shed 2 bases, J shed 4 bases, and the junction held 5 bases outside the gene matches. The CDR3, as DNA: TGCGCCAGCAGCTTCAGGGCTAGCGGGGGGTACAATGAGCAGTTCTTC. This gives the protein CASSFRASGGYNEQFF.

This clonotype has a handful of counts. This chain uses TRBV9 with TRBJ2-3; 7 bases match TRBD2. Trimming took 1 base from V and 4 from J; bases not matched to a gene: 6. The CDR3 is 15 amino acids. The V gene's germline CDR1 is SGDLS and CDR2 YYNGEE. The CDR3 DNA is TGTGCCAGCAGCGTACTGACTAGCCTGGCAGATACGCAGTATTTT. It yields the protein CASSVLTSLADTQYF.

The rearrangement joins TRBV7-7 to TRBJ1-5, with 10 bases matching TRBD1. The V and J ends lost 5 bases and 2 bases, in that order; junction bases with no gene match: 9. In germline, CDR1 is SSHAT, CDR2 FNYEAQ (reference sequence). This CDR3 comprises 17 residues. The CDR3 DNA is TGTGCCAGCAGCGAAATCCGGGACAGGGGACGCAATCAGCCCCAGCATTTT. Amino acid sequence: CASSEIRDRGRNQPQHF.

The rearrangement joins TRBV5-1 to TRBJ2-2; 9 bases fit TRBD1. Germline CDR1 is SGHRS and CDR2 is YFSETQ. Unmatched junction bases numbered 7, after V lost 0 bases and J lost 7 bases. The CDR3 is made up of 16 amino acids. The CDR3 sequence: CASSLATGGAIGELFF. In nucleotides, the CDR3 is TGCGCCAGCAGCTTGGCTACAGGGGGCGCGATCGGGGAGCTGTTTTTT.

This clonotype was seen more than once but under ten times. The chain couples TRBV4-1 to TRBJ2-7; weak D call: TRBD1 (7 bases). Trimming stripped 4 bases from V and 0 bases from J, with 13 bases between. The CDR3 has 15 residues. From germline, CDR1 is MGHRA and CDR2 YSYEKL. Written as DNA, the CDR3 is TGCGCCAGCAGCCTCGCGGGACAGAGCTCCTACGAGCAGTACTTC. Translating it yields CASSLAGQSSYEQYF.

This clonotype was counted between two and nine times. In DNA, the CDR3 is TGCGCCAGCAGCCAAGATTCAGGGCGGCAAGAGACCCAGTACTTC. Encoded protein: CASSQDSGRQETQYF. V and J are TRBV4-3 and TRBJ2-5, with a tentative D call TRBD1 (5 bases). CDR3 length: 15 amino acids. V was clipped by 0 bases and J by 2 bases, with 10 bases between them. Germline-derived CDR1 and CDR2 are LGHNA and YSLEER.

This clonotype was observed a few times. The chain recombines TRBV2 with TRBJ1-6; 9 bases map to TRBD1. Germline trimming cut 6 bases from V and 6 bases from J; bases unmatched to any gene: 3. From germline, CDR1 is SNHLY and CDR2 FYNNEI. CDR3 length equals 14 residues. The CDR3 protein is CASSDRGSNSPLHF. The CDR3 DNA reads TGTGCCAGCAGCGACAGGGGGAGTAATTCACCCCTCCACTTT. Looking up the rest from reference TRBV2 and TRBJ1-6 gives the full variable domain: EPEVTQTPSHQVTQMGQEVILRCVPISNHLYFYWYRQILGQKVEFLVSFYNNEISEKSEIFDDQFSVERPDGSNFTLKIRSTKLEDSAMYFCASSDRGSNSPLHFGNGTRLTVT.

The V gene is TRBV6-1, the J gene TRBJ1-2, with D unresolved. Germline-derived CDR1 and CDR2 are MNHNS and SASEGT. Between the trimmed V and J ends, which lost 1 base and 14 bases, there was a span of 14 bases. The length of the CDR3 is 12 residues. In DNA form, the CDR3 reads TGTGCCAGCAGTGAAGTGTCCGGGTTTTCGACCTTC. Translating gives CASSEVSGFSTF.

V usage is TRBV25-1 and J usage is TRBJ2-1, with D unresolved. Looked up from germline, CDR1 is MGHDK and CDR2 is SYGVNS. V shed 2 bases and J shed 7 bases, with 12 bases lying between them. The CDR3 totals 14 residues. CDR3 DNA: TGTGCCAGCAGTGAAGGGTTAGGGCGGAATGAGCAGTTCTTC. As protein: CASSEGLGRNEQFF.

The chain has TRBV7-9 and TRBJ2-1, with 15 nucleotides matching TRBD2. CDR3 size: 21 residues. Germline lookup yields CDR1 SEHNR and CDR2 FQNEAQ (reference sequence). The junction had 14 bases not matched to a gene; V was cut back by 5 bases and J by 0 bases. In DNA form, the CDR3 reads TGTGCCAGCAGCCCCCCGACGGGACTAGCGGGGGGTCAACTCTCCTACAATGAGCAGTTCTTC. It is translated as CASSPPTGLAGGQLSYNEQFF.

The rearrangement links TRBV15 to TRBJ2-7, with TRBD1 as a possible D gene (5 bases). The CDR3 extends over 13 amino acids. V was trimmed by 3 bases and J by 6 bases, leaving 12 bases between them. Germline CDR1 and CDR2: LNHNV and YYDKDF (reference sequence). CDR3 loop: CATSSDSTGEQYV. The CDR3 DNA is TGTGCCACCAGCAGTGACAGCACGGGCGAGCAGTACGTC.

This clonotype was found a few times. This rearrangement joins TRBV7-6 to TRBJ2-3; perhaps TRBD2 as D (6 bases). V lost 6 bases to trimming and J lost 2 bases, with 18 bases between them. This CDR3 is 16 amino acids long. The germline V gene encodes CDR1 SGHVS and CDR2 FNYEAQ. The CDR3 sequence is CASSFSGSFATDTQYF. The CDR3 DNA is TGTGCCAGCAGTTTTAGCGGCTCCTTCGCCACAGATACGCAGTATTTT.

V usage is TRBV6-5 and J usage is TRBJ1-1; D perhaps matches TRBD1 (6 bases). V gave up 5 bases and J gave up 3 bases, with 13 bases separating them. This CDR3 region has 14 residues. Germline CDR1 reads MNHEY; CDR2 reads SVGAGI. CDR3 nucleotides: TGTGCCAGCAGTCCCCGGGGGCAGGACACTGAAGCTTTCTTT. It is translated as CASSPRGQDTEAFF.

J is TRBJ2-6 and V is TRBV14; D is ambiguous. The CDR3 contains 14 residues. V lost 3 bases, J lost 12 bases, and 15 bases lay in between. Germline V gene sequence: CDR1 SGHDN, CDR2 FVKESK. The CDR3 spells CASSQNTYVGVLTF. The CDR3 DNA is TGTGCCAGCAGCCAGAATACTTACGTTGGCGTCCTGACTTTC.

The chain recombines TRBV2 with TRBJ2-7; possible D gene TRBD2, 6 bases. This CDR3 has 14 residues. Looked up from germline, CDR1 is SNHLY and CDR2 is FYNNEI. V was clipped by 4 bases and J by 0 bases, with 10 bases between them. DNA of the CDR3: TGTGCCAGCAGTGTGGGGGGAGGCTCCTACGAGCAGTACTTC. Translating it yields CASSVGGGSYEQYF.

V gene TRBV20-1 combines with J gene TRBJ2-1, with D maybe TRBD2 (6 bases). Germline loops: CDR1 DFQATT, CDR2 SNEGSKA (reference sequence). V was cut by 5 bases and J by 7 bases, with 18 bases left in between. There are 14 residues in the CDR3. CDR3 amino acids: CSAGRGGPGNEQFF. The DNA for the CDR3 is TGCAGTGCTGGGCGGGGTGGCCCTGGGAATGAGCAGTTCTTC.

About this clonotype itself: Given a much more abundant clone one base away, this may be a read error. The rearrangement links TRBV5-1 to TRBJ2-4; unclear D gene. The CDR3 is 17 residues long. CDR1 SGHRS and CDR2 YFSETQ come from the germline V gene. CDR3 in DNA: TGCGCCAGCGGCTTAGTAGGAACTTCGCATCAGAAAAACATTCAGTACTTC. Translated: CASGLVGTSHQKNIQYF.

This clonotype has only a few counts. The chain joins TRBV4-1 to TRBJ2-1, with 7 bases matching TRBD1. The CDR3 is 13 residues long. Trimming at V came to 6 bases and at J to 8 bases, leaving 7 bases not matched to a gene. Germline CDR1 is MGHRA and CDR2 is YSYEKL. In DNA, the CDR3 is TGCGCCAGCAGGACAGAGGGGGCGGATGAGCAGTTCTTC. Residues: CASRTEGADEQFF.

This sequence joins TRBV7-2 and TRBJ2-2; no firm D call. Per germline, CDR1 SGHTA and CDR2 FQGNSA. CDR3 length: 15 amino acids. V shed 5 bases and J shed 7 bases, with 17 bases lying between them. The CDR3 protein is CASSPTGIYGGELFF. The CDR3 DNA reads as TGTGCCAGCAGCCCTACTGGAATCTACGGCGGGGAGCTGTTTTTT.